A single T cell receptor (beta chain) is shown here with its context. Other DNA sequences in this sample translate to the same CDR3. The source of the sample is a study of control samples from healthy donors and cancer patients. Trimming removed 1 base at V and 4 bases at J, with 7 bases between. The CDR3 runs to 13 residues. Germline CDR1 reads SGHVS; CDR2 reads FQNEAQ. Clones were sequenced by immunoSEQ multiplex PCR, and TCRdb holds only the in-frame ones, with some missing. In the table there are around 90,000 clones, over 75% of which are singletons. J is TRBJ1-1 and V is TRBV7-8; a possible D gene is TRBD1 (5 bases). The TCR comes from a woman aged 40 to 49 in good health. The sample taken for sequencing was blood. The CDR3 sequence is CASSLGGGTEAFF. The CDR3, as DNA: TGTGCCAGCAGCTTAGGGGGCGGCACTGAAGCTTTCTTT.